The next 32 T cell receptor beta chains were all read from a single sample in a study of T cell responses to AZD1222 COVID-19 vaccine. Sequencing was performed with immunoSEQ multiplex PCR; in TCRdb, only in-frame clones are kept and a portion is missing. The sample contains 95,000 to 130,000 clones, around 90% of which appear only once. The material sequenced was peripheral blood, taken on day 0 of AZD1222 vaccination. The receptors derive from an adult in good health.

V gene TRBV7-2 combines with J gene TRBJ1-2; 9 nucleotides agree with TRBD1. The CDR3 runs to 17 residues. With V trimmed by 5 bases and J by 4 bases, 14 bases remained unmatched. CDR1 is SGHTA and CDR2 is FQGNSA in the germline V gene. The CDR3 nucleotides are TGTGCCAGCAGCCCAGGACAGGGGTCGTCTTCTGCCTATGGCTACACCTTC. Translated: CASSPGQGSSSAYGYTF.

This clone was observed at least ten times. The CDR3 DNA reads TGCGCCAGCAGCTTCGCGAGCCCCCACGAGCAGTACTTC. It yields the protein CASSFASPHEQYF. The chain links TRBV5-1 to TRBJ2-7; D not resolved. Trimming removed 2 bases at V and 5 bases at J, with 11 bases between. The CDR3 extends over 13 amino acids. Germline loops: CDR1 SGHRS, CDR2 YFSETQ.

This clone was detected a few times. The V call is TRBV6-2 or TRBV6-3, the J call TRBJ1-3; 8 bases are a match to TRBD1. Germline CDR1 MNHEY, CDR2 SVGEGT. V lost 5 bases to trimming and J lost 3 bases; unmatched junction nucleotides: 9. This CDR3 has 16 amino acids. CDR3 nucleotide sequence: TGTGCCAGCAGTCCGGGAGGACAGGGTGTTGGAAACACCATATATTTT. Amino acid sequence: CASSPGGQGVGNTIYF.

The genes are TRBV9 and TRBJ1-4, with 8 positions matching TRBD1. The CDR3 sequence is 14 residues long. Germline CDR1 is SGDLS and CDR2 is YYNGEE. Losses at the gene ends were 6 bases for V and 5 bases for J; bases not matched to a gene: 6. The CDR3 spells CASNGQGRNEKLFF. CDR3 sequence (DNA): TGTGCCAGCAACGGACAGGGCAGAAATGAAAAACTGTTTTTT.

The chain recombines TRBV6-5 with TRBJ2-3, with 8 bases lining up with TRBD2. The CDR3 is made up of 15 amino acids. Germline trimming cut 6 bases from V and 0 bases from J; bases unmatched to any gene: 5. Per germline, CDR1 MNHEY and CDR2 SVGAGI. The CDR3 is CASRASGGSTDTQYF. DNA for the CDR3: TGTGCCAGCAGGGCCAGCGGGGGAAGCACAGATACGCAGTATTTT.

The chain joins TRBV19 to TRBJ1-2; D is uncertain. Germline-derived CDR1 and CDR2 are LNHDA and SQIVND (reference sequence). The CDR3 has 13 amino acids. Trimming shortened V by 5 bases and J by 5 bases, and 12 bases separated the two germline ends. The CDR3 reads CASSSSLAYGYTF. The CDR3 coding sequence is TGTGCCAGTAGTTCGTCCTTGGCGTATGGCTACACCTTC.

This chain joins TRBV7-9 and TRBJ2-7, with TRBD1 matching over 7 bases. J gave up 3 bases and V 3 bases, and 2 bases lay outside the gene matches. CDR1 and CDR2 (germline): SEHNR, FQNEAQ (reference sequence). This CDR3 has 13 residues. The CDR3 protein is CASSFGQDYEQYF. DNA of the CDR3: TGTGCCAGCAGCTTCGGACAGGACTACGAGCAGTACTTC.

J is TRBJ2-1 and V is TRBV7-6; TRBD2 agrees at 8 bases. Per the germline V gene, CDR1 is SGHVS and CDR2 is FNYEAQ. The CDR3 spans 17 residues. After removal of 1 base from V and 7 bases from J, the junction contained 12 bases not matched to a gene. The CDR3 here is CASSLVPAGTSGNEQFF. CDR3 coding DNA: TGTGCCAGCAGCTTAGTCCCGGCCGGGACTAGTGGGAATGAGCAGTTCTTC. The whole variable domain, remainder taken from reference TRBV7-6 and TRBJ2-1, is GAGVSQSPRYKVTKRGQDVALRCDPISGHVSLYWYRQALGQGPEFLTYFNYEAQQDKSGLPNDRFSAERPEGSISTLTIQRTEQRDSAMYRCASSLVPAGTSGNEQFFGPGTRLTVL.

The V and J genes are TRBV7-2 and TRBJ1-3; D is uncertain. The V and J ends lost 5 bases and 1 base respectively, with 6 bases between them. This CDR3 contains 13 residues. Germline values: CDR1 SGHTA, CDR2 FQGNSA. This chain's CDR3 is CASSPQSGNTIYF. CDR3 nucleotides: TGTGCCAGCAGCCCCCAATCTGGAAACACCATATATTTT.

The chain couples TRBV7-2 to TRBJ1-3; perhaps TRBD1 as D (6 bases). With 1 base removed from V and 2 bases from J, the gap between germline ends came to 12 bases. The CDR3 covers 16 residues. Germline V lookup: CDR1 SGHTA, CDR2 FQGNSA. The CDR3 is CASSLGVGGTGNTIYF. The DNA for the CDR3 is TGTGCCAGCAGCTTAGGGGTAGGGGGAACTGGAAACACCATATATTTT.

The chain combines TRBV4-2 with TRBJ2-7; D might be TRBD1 or TRBD2, each matching 5 bases. V lost 1 base to trimming and J lost 4 bases, with 14 bases between them. Germline-derived CDR1 and CDR2 are LGHNA and YNFKEQ. The CDR3 length is 15 residues. CDR3 loop: CASSQAGTYQYEQYF. The CDR3 DNA reads as TGTGCCAGCAGCCAAGCCGGGACGTATCAATACGAGCAGTACTTC.

The gene calls are TRBV4-1 and TRBJ1-2; 7 nucleotides line up with TRBD1. Germline lookup yields CDR1 MGHRA and CDR2 YSYEKL. Trimming removed 3 bases from V and 4 bases from J; junction bases left unmatched: 14. The CDR3 sequence is 17 residues long. Written as DNA, the CDR3 is TGCGCCAGCAGCCATTACACAGGGGAAAAACCTCTCTATGGCTACACCTTC. This sequence encodes CASSHYTGEKPLYGYTF.

This chain joins TRBV4-1 and TRBJ2-2; D is uncertain. Trimming pared 1 base from V and 4 bases from J, leaving 7 bases between. Germline V lookup: CDR1 MGHRA, CDR2 YSYEKL. This CDR3 is 14 amino acids long. CDR3 DNA: TGCGCCAGCAGCCAAGTTGGGGTCACCGGGGAGCTGTTTTTT. Its translation is CASSQVGVTGELFF.

The chain employs TRBV5-4 and TRBJ2-3; possibly TRBD2 for D (6 bases). V was trimmed by 2 bases and J by 3 bases, leaving 10 bases between them. The CDR3 extends over 14 amino acids. Germline loops: CDR1 SGHNT, CDR2 YYREEE (reference sequence). The chain's CDR3 is CASSFYGGTDTQYF. In DNA form, the CDR3 reads TGTGCCAGCAGCTTTTACGGGGGAACAGATACGCAGTATTTT.

The chain carries TRBV20-1 and TRBJ2-3, with TRBD2 matching 12 bases. The CDR3 consists of 15 residues. CDR1 DFQATT and CDR2 SNEGSKA come from the germline V gene (reference sequence). Trimming removed 3 bases from V and 5 bases from J; junction bases left unmatched: 6. The CDR3 bases are TGCAGTGCTAGTATTCCTAGCGGGGGGGGAGATACGCAGTATTTT. It is translated as CSASIPSGGGDTQYF.

This chain joins TRBV29-1 and TRBJ2-1, with a possible D match to TRBD1 (5 bases). With 4 bases removed from V and 0 bases from J, the gap between germline ends came to 13 bases. This CDR3 has 15 residues. CDR1 and CDR2 (germline): SQVTM, ANQGSEA. The CDR3 nucleotides are TGCAGCGTTGCCCGGACGACAGTCTCCTACAATGAGCAGTTCTTC. Its protein is CSVARTTVSYNEQFF.

The chain is built from TRBV4-1 and TRBJ2-5, with TRBD1 as a possible D gene (5 bases). The CDR3 length is 14 residues. Germline V CDR1 and CDR2: MGHRA, YSYEKL. The V gene lost 2 bases and the J gene lost 5 bases, with 12 bases spanning the gap. CDR3 protein: CASSQQGSRETQYF. CDR3 DNA sequence: TGCGCCAGCAGCCAACAGGGATCGCGGGAGACCCAGTACTTC.

The chain uses TRBV23-1 and TRBJ1-2, with 8 bases that match TRBD1. TRBV23-1 is treated as an ORF (open reading frame) with a function not yet certain. J was trimmed by 3 bases and V by 4 bases; bases with no gene match: 13. The CDR3 covers 17 residues. As DNA, the CDR3 is TGCGCCAGCAGTCGTACCTCGGGACAGGTCCGATACTATGGCTACACCTTC. Protein product: CASSRTSGQVRYYGYTF.

The V and J genes are TRBV5-1 and TRBJ2-5, with 7 bases lining up with TRBD1. CDR3 length: 15 residues. Germline assignment: CDR1 SGHRS and CDR2 YFSETQ. V gave up 1 base and J gave up 3 bases; unmatched junction bases: 6. The CDR3 DNA reads as TGCGCCAGCAGCTTGACAGGGGCGCTTGAAGAGACCCAGTACTTC. Its protein is CASSLTGALEETQYF. The variable domain in full, with the rest retrieved from reference TRBV5-1 and TRBJ2-5, is KAGVTQTPRYLIKTRGQQVTLSCSPISGHRSVSWYQQTPGQGLQFLFEYFSETQRNKGNFPGRFSGRQFSNSRSEMNVSTLELGDSALYLCASSLTGALEETQYFGPGTRLLVL.

The chain links TRBV28 to TRBJ2-7; 13 bases match TRBD2. This CDR3 comprises 14 residues. V was pared by 6 bases and J by 4 bases, with 3 bases of the junction left unmatched. From germline, CDR1 is MDHEN and CDR2 SYDVKM. CDR3 sequence reads: CASRPGLAGYEQYF. CDR3 nucleotide sequence: TGTGCCAGCAGGCCGGGACTAGCGGGGTACGAGCAGTACTTC.

V gene TRBV5-1 combines with J gene TRBJ1-4, with a tentative D call TRBD1 (6 bases). Trimming took 3 bases from V and 6 from J, leaving 15 bases between them. This CDR3 comprises 15 residues. Germline CDR1 SGHRS, CDR2 YFSETQ. CDR3 residues: CASSSRGGADEKLFF. The CDR3 coding sequence is TGCGCCAGCAGCTCCCGCGGGGGGGCGGATGAAAAACTGTTTTTT.

This clone was counted only a few times. The CDR3 region is CASSPRVFGYTF. CDR3 DNA: TGTGCCAGCAGCCCCCGGGTTTTCGGCTACACCTTC. The chain combines TRBV7-2 with TRBJ1-2, with D unresolved. CDR3 length: 12 amino acids. Trimming removed 5 bases from V and 8 bases from J, with 12 bases in between. Per germline, CDR1 SGHTA and CDR2 FQGNSA.

This chain links TRBV4-1 with TRBJ2-1; D gene ambiguous. CDR1 is MGHRA and CDR2 is YSYEKL in the germline V gene. V lost 2 bases to trimming and J lost 3 bases, with 2 bases between them. CDR3 length: 12 amino acids. The CDR3 nucleotides read TGCGCCAGCAGCCAAATCTACAATGAGCAGTTCTTC. This codes for CASSQIYNEQFF.

The chain couples TRBV5-1 to TRBJ1-6, with D unresolved. Trimming took off 0 bases at V and 8 bases at J, with 9 bases between the two ends. CDR1 is SGHRS, CDR2 YFSETQ, per germline. The length of the CDR3 is 14 residues. CDR3 residues: CASSLGQLDSPLHF. The CDR3 DNA reads TGCGCCAGCAGCTTGGGACAACTGGATTCACCCCTCCACTTT.

J is TRBJ2-7 and V is TRBV5-1; tentative D call: TRBD1 (5 bases). Trimming took off 3 bases at V and 3 bases at J, with 13 bases between the two ends. The CDR3 runs 14 residues. Germline lookup yields CDR1 SGHRS and CDR2 YFSETQ. The CDR3 DNA reads TGCGCCAGCAGCTATTTGGCCAGGGACTACGAGCAGTACTTC. It yields the protein CASSYLARDYEQYF.

The V gene is TRBV5-1, the J gene TRBJ1-2; perhaps TRBD1 as D (5 bases). The CDR3 contains 15 residues. V lost 4 bases, J lost 3 bases, and 16 bases lay in between. The germline V gene encodes CDR1 SGHRS and CDR2 YFSETQ. In DNA, the CDR3 is TGCGCCAGCAGCGGAGGGACTGCAGATTACTATGGCTACACCTTC. Protein sequence: CASSGGTADYYGYTF.

This chain uses TRBV11-2 with TRBJ2-2; D might be TRBD1 or TRBD2, each matching 5 bases. The germline V gene encodes CDR1 SGHAT and CDR2 FQNNGV. V dropped 0 bases and J dropped 5 bases, with 13 bases sitting between them. The CDR3 contains 16 residues. CDR3 loop: CASSLELGTVTGELFF. The CDR3 DNA sequence: TGTGCCAGCAGCTTAGAGTTGGGGACGGTAACCGGGGAGCTGTTTTTT.

The chain has TRBV18 and TRBJ1-1; 7 bases agree with TRBD1. CDR3 length: 15 residues. The V gene's germline CDR1 is KGHSH and CDR2 LQKENI. V dropped 2 bases and J dropped 5; count of bases not matched to a gene: 8. Here the CDR3 reads CASSPEIQGRTEAFF. The CDR3 DNA follows: TGTGCCAGCTCACCAGAAATACAGGGGAGGACTGAAGCTTTCTTT. Combining the CDR3 with reference TRBV18 and TRBJ1-1 gives the whole variable domain NAGVMQNPRHLVRRRGQEARLRCSPMKGHSHVYWYRQLPEEGLKFMVYLQKENIIDESGMPKERFSAEFPKEGPSILRIQQVVRGDSAAYFCASSPEIQGRTEAFFGQGTRLTVV.

This clone was seen a handful of times. The chain is built from TRBV7-9 and TRBJ1-1, with a tentative D call TRBD1 (6 bases). The germline V gene has CDR1 SEHNR and CDR2 FQNEAQ (reference sequence). V lost 5 bases to trimming and J lost 4 bases, with 23 bases between them. The CDR3 runs 17 residues. The CDR3 loop reads CASSPMGAGTLTTEAFF. The CDR3 DNA is TGTGCCAGCAGCCCTATGGGGGCCGGAACTCTCACCACTGAAGCTTTCTTT.

The rearrangement joins TRBV18 to TRBJ1-1; TRBD1 agrees at 10 bases. The length of the CDR3 is 14 residues. V was pared by 6 bases and J by 3 bases, with 4 bases of the junction left unmatched. Germline CDR1 reads KGHSH; CDR2 reads LQKENI. CDR3 loop: CASSPTGGDTEAFF. The DNA for the CDR3 is TGTGCCAGCTCCCCGACAGGGGGCGACACTGAAGCTTTCTTT.

V is TRBV29-1 and J is TRBJ1-2, with D possibly TRBD1 on 5 matching bases. V lost 4 bases to trimming and J lost 4 bases, with 10 bases between them. From germline, CDR1 is SQVTM and CDR2 ANQGSEA. CDR3 length: 12 residues. The CDR3 bases are TGCAGCGTTGTTGGGGGGACCTATGGCTACACCTTC. It codes for CSVVGGTYGYTF.

This chain uses TRBV2 with TRBJ2-1, with 13 positions matching TRBD2. Germline CDR1 and CDR2: SNHLY and FYNNEI. Losses at the gene ends were 4 bases for V and 4 bases for J; bases not matched to a gene: 7. This CDR3 has 17 amino acids. The CDR3 bases are TGTGCCAGCAGTGGGACTAGCGGGAGTGGGTGGTACAATGAGCAGTTCTTC. Translated, it gives CASSGTSGSGWYNEQFF.